This T cell receptor beta chain was identified in a study of response to subunit inactivated influenza vaccine. There are 18 residues in the CDR3. Germline values: CDR1 SGHRS, CDR2 YFSETQ. The V gene lost 4 bases and the J gene lost 0 bases, with 21 bases spanning the gap. This clonotype was counted only a few times. TCRdb itself ran the RT-PCR reads through MiXCR, one entry per CDR3 protein. Found here are roughly 550,000 distinct CDR3 sequences, under 25% of them singletons; the top ten hold approximately 3%. These sequences were also reported in another study, on T cells expressing NK-cell markers. Per that paper: UMIs accompanied the 5'RACE template switching by which TCR beta cDNA was made. The study sequenced eight donors, seven HCMV-seropositive and one seronegative. Sorting in several experiments was restricted by an anti-gamma-delta TCR antibody to alpha-beta TCR T cells. These same clonotypes (in several donors) also led the CD3+CD56-NKG2C+ fraction.

The sequencing used CD4+ T cells sorted from PBMCs, collected about 13 days after vaccination. The receptor's source is a middle-aged man who received an inactivated influenza vaccine. The chain uses TRBV5-1 and TRBJ2-3, with D possibly called TRBD1 or TRBD2 (5 bases each). CDR3 coding DNA: TGCGCCAGCAGCGCTACATCTAAGGGGAGACAGAGCACAGATACGCAGTATTTT. It translates to CASSATSKGRQSTDTQYF.